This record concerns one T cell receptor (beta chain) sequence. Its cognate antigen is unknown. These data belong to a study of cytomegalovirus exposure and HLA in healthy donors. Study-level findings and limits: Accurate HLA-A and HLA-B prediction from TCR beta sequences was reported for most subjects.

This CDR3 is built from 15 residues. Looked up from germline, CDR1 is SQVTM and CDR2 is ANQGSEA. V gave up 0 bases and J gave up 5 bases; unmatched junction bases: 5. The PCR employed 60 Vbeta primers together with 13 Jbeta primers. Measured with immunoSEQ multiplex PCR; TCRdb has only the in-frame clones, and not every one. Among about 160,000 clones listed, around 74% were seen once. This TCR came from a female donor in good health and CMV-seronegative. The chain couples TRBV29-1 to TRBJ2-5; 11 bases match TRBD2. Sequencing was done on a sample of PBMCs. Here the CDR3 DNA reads TGCAGCGTTGAAGATCTTGGGACTAGCGGCGAGACCCAGTACTTC. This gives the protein CSVEDLGTSGETQYF.